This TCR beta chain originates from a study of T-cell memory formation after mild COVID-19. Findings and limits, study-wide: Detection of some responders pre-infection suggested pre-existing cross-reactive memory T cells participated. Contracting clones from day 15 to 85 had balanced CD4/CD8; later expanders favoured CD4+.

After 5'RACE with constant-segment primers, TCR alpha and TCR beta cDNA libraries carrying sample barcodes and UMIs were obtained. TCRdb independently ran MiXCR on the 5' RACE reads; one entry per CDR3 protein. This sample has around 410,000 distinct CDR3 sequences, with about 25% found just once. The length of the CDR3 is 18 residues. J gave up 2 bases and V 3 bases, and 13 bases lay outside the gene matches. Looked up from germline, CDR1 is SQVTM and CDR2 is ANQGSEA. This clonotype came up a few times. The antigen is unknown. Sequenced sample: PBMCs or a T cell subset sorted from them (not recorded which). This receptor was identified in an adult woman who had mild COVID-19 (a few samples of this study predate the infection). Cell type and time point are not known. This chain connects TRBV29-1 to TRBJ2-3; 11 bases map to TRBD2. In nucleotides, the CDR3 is TGCAGCGTTGACCCTTCAATCATGACTAGCGGGGCCACAGATACGCAGTATTTT. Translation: CSVDPSIMTSGATDTQYF.